This T cell receptor beta chain was identified during a study of identical twins. Each CDR3 protein gets one entry after TCRdb re-called the 5' RACE reads with MiXCR. The table records around 1.7 million distinct CDR3 sequences, about 32% of them present only once. Deletions cut 3 bases from V and 0 bases from J, with 17 bases between. Germline V gives CDR1 SNHLY, CDR2 FYNNEI. The CDR3 runs 17 residues. Study outcomes and limitations: Within twin pairs, the out-of-frame alpha sequences they shared showed excess low generation probability.

With respect to this clonotype: Its antigen is undetermined.

Only healthy Caucasians were enrolled as donors. This chain joins TRBV2 and TRBJ2-5, with D possibly matching TRBD2 (6 bases). The specimen sequenced was cord blood. The sequence came from a newborn girl in good health. As DNA, the CDR3 is TGTGCCAGCAGTGAGACGGGGGTAGGAACGTACCAAGAGACCCAGTACTTC. It encodes CASSETGVGTYQETQYF.